These T cell receptor beta chains were read from a single sample in a study of blood T cell repertoires in COVID-19. The protocol was immunoSEQ multiplex PCR, while the TCRdb copy is restricted to in-frame clones and leaves out a portion. The data show 200,000 to 250,000 clones, 85% to 90% seen once. The sequenced material came from peripheral blood. The receptors come from a man at least 80 years old with acute or convalescent COVID-19. Both conserved end residues are part of each CDR3. D genes are given only for firm matches. Rows may omit the clone size; those that give it use once, few, many or a size class.

V: TRBV27
J: TRBJ2-7
size: once
D: TRBD2
CDR3: CASTPGPSGTSGSYEQYF
DNA: TGTGCCAGCACTCCCGGGCCTTCCGGGACTAGCGGGAGTTACGAGCAGTACTTC

V: TRBV4-1
J: TRBJ2-3
size: NA
D: TRBD1
CDR3: CASSLITGGTGSTDTQYF
DNA: TGCGCCAGCAGCCTGATCACTGGGGGGACAGGGAGCACAGATACGCAGTATTTT

V: TRBV27
J: TRBJ1-1
size: NA
D: TRBD1
CDR3: CASSFLQGGTEAFF
DNA: TGTGCCAGCAGTTTTTTACAGGGGGGCACTGAAGCTTTCTTT

V: TRBV28
J: TRBJ1-6
size: NA
D: TRBD1
CDR3: CASSWTGEYSPLHF
DNA: TGTGCCAGCAGTTGGACAGGGGAATATTCACCCCTCCACTTT

V: TRBV5-4
J: TRBJ2-2
size: NA
D: NA
CDR3: CASSGVAPGELFF
DNA: TGTGCCAGCAGCGGCGTAGCGCCCGGGGAGCTGTTTTTT

V: TRBV6-2/TRBV6-3
J: TRBJ2-1
size: NA
D: TRBD2
CDR3: CASSLGTSGYNEQFF
DNA: TGTGCCAGCAGCCTCGGGACTAGCGGGTACAATGAGCAGTTCTTC

V: TRBV9
J: TRBJ2-3
size: NA
D: NA
CDR3: CASSGYQGNTQYF
DNA: TGTGCCAGCAGCGGATATCAGGGAAATACGCAGTATTTT

V: TRBV3-1/TRBV3-2
J: TRBJ2-5
size: NA
D: NA
CDR3: CASSQTRGQETQYF
DNA: TGTGCCAGCAGCCAGACCAGGGGCCAAGAGACCCAGTACTTC

V: TRBV27
J: TRBJ2-2
size: NA
D: TRBD2
CDR3: CASSFGTSDTGELFF
DNA: TGTGCCAGCAGTTTCGGGACTAGCGACACCGGGGAGCTGTTTTTT

V: TRBV28
J: TRBJ2-7
size: NA
D: NA
CDR3: CASSTGLYEQYF
DNA: TGTGCCAGCAGTACCGGACTATACGAGCAGTACTTC

V: TRBV19
J: TRBJ2-5
size: NA
D: TRBD2
CDR3: CASRGTTRAETQYF
DNA: TGTGCCAGTAGAGGGACTACGCGGGCAGAGACCCAGTACTTC

V: TRBV19
J: TRBJ2-1
size: NA
D: TRBD1
CDR3: CASKDRGSNNEQFF
DNA: TGTGCCAGTAAGGACAGGGGGAGCAACAATGAGCAGTTCTTC

V: TRBV7-9
J: TRBJ1-4
size: NA
D: NA
CDR3: CASSLFRVATNEKLFF
DNA: TGTGCCAGCAGCTTATTCCGCGTTGCAACTAATGAAAAACTGTTTTTT

V: TRBV28
J: TRBJ2-7
size: NA
D: TRBD1
CDR3: CASSLGQGSGYYEQYF
DNA: TGTGCCAGCAGTTTAGGACAGGGATCTGGCTACTACGAGCAGTACTTC

V: TRBV28
J: TRBJ1-5
size: once
D: NA
CDR3: CASSRGGGARQPQHF
DNA: TGTGCCAGCAGCCGGGGTGGGGGGGCGCGTCAGCCCCAGCATTTT

V: TRBV18
J: TRBJ2-7
size: NA
D: NA
CDR3: CASSPFDSAAYEQYF
DNA: TGTGCCAGCTCACCTTTTGACAGTGCCGCCTACGAGCAGTACTTC

V: TRBV11-2
J: TRBJ1-6
size: NA
D: NA
CDR3: CASSLGDRTVRIPLHF
DNA: TGTGCCAGCAGCCTGGGAGACAGGACCGTCCGGATACCCCTCCACTTT

V: TRBV29-1
J: TRBJ2-1
size: NA
D: TRBD2
CDR3: CSVRTPGLALGNEQFF
DNA: TGCAGCGTAAGAACTCCGGGACTAGCGCTGGGCAATGAGCAGTTCTTC

V: TRBV29-1
J: TRBJ2-1
size: once
D: TRBD1
CDR3: CSARDRPINEQFF
DNA: TGCAGCGCCCGGGACAGGCCCATAAATGAGCAGTTCTTC

V: TRBV7-2
J: TRBJ2-2
size: NA
D: NA
CDR3: CASGGQYANTGELFF
DNA: TGTGCCAGCGGAGGACAGTACGCGAACACCGGGGAGCTGTTTTTT

V: TRBV30
J: TRBJ2-3
size: NA
D: NA
CDR3: CAWSAPIAQYF
DNA: TGTGCCTGGAGTGCGCCTATAGCGCAGTATTTT

V: TRBV3-1/TRBV3-2
J: TRBJ2-2
size: NA
D: NA
CDR3: CASRTYFKAGELFF
DNA: TGTGCCAGCAGGACTTATTTTAAGGCCGGGGAGCTGTTTTTT

V: TRBV11-3
J: TRBJ1-2
size: NA
D: NA
CDR3: CASSSRSGDGMGYTF
DNA: TGTGCCAGCAGCTCGAGATCGGGGGACGGTATGGGCTACACCTTC

V: TRBV10-3
J: TRBJ1-5
size: NA
D: NA
CDR3: CAISESVVGQPQHF
DNA: TGTGCCATCAGTGAGTCGGTGGTCGGTCAGCCCCAGCATTTT

V: TRBV6-1
J: TRBJ2-5
size: NA
D: TRBD1
CDR3: CASSEGIGGLETQYF
DNA: TGTGCCAGCAGTGAAGGCATAGGGGGCTTGGAGACCCAGTACTTC

V: TRBV24-1
J: TRBJ2-1
size: NA
D: NA
CDR3: CATSDLFGVEQFF
DNA: TGTGCCACCAGTGATTTGTTCGGGGTTGAGCAGTTCTTC

V: TRBV4-2
J: TRBJ1-5
size: NA
D: TRBD1
CDR3: CASSQKTGVRPQHF
DNA: TGTGCCAGCAGCCAAAAAACAGGGGTACGGCCCCAGCATTTT

V: TRBV24-1
J: TRBJ2-3
size: NA
D: NA
CDR3: CATSQGTTDTQYF
DNA: TGTGCCACCAGTCAGGGGACCACAGATACGCAGTATTTT